The rows below give T cell receptor beta chains drawn from one sample of a study of shared clonotypes between healthy human individuals. Assay used: immunoSEQ multiplex PCR; TCRdb lists only in-frame clones, some missing. The table shows around 2,000,000 clones, with just under 95% occurring only once. The specimen was naive CD8+ T cells sorted from blood. Receptors were obtained from a man between 18 and 35 years old in good health. Both conserved end residues are part of each CDR3. The D gene is left open where the match is weak. Size tells how often a clone was seen (once, few, many) or the class of an expanded clone, and some rows leave it out.

d_gene	abundance	v_gene	j_gene	CDR3aa	CDR3nt
NA	once	TRBV28	TRBJ2-7	CASSLRDINSYEQYF	TGTGCCAGCAGTTTAAGGGATATAAACTCCTACGAGCAGTACTTC
TRBD1	NA	TRBV7-8	TRBJ2-3	CASSPRTGGVTDTQYF	TGTGCCAGCAGCCCCCGGACAGGGGGCGTTACAGATACGCAGTATTTT
TRBD1	NA	TRBV14	TRBJ2-7	CASSRWTGNEQYF	TGTGCCAGCAGCCGATGGACAGGGAACGAGCAGTACTTC
NA	NA	TRBV6-5	TRBJ2-2	CASSRPTGELFF	TGTGCCAGCAGTAGGCCCACCGGGGAGCTGTTTTTT
NA	NA	TRBV7-2	TRBJ1-2	CASSSTVRELDGYTF	TGTGCCAGCAGCTCGACCGTCAGGGAGCTGGATGGCTACACCTTC
TRBD2	NA	TRBV4-3	TRBJ2-1	CASSQPGLADEQFF	TGCGCCAGCAGCCAACCCGGACTAGCGGATGAGCAGTTCTTC
NA	NA	TRBV7-2	TRBJ2-7	CASSLDVWAGDEQYF	TGTGCCAGCAGCTTAGATGTATGGGCAGGGGACGAGCAGTACTTC
NA	NA	TRBV7-9	TRBJ1-2	CASSLVSGEIYGYTF	TGTGCCAGCAGCTTAGTTTCAGGGGAAATATATGGCTACACCTTC
TRBD1	NA	TRBV19	TRBJ2-1	CASSIGFQGENNEQFF	TGTGCCAGTAGTATAGGTTTCCAGGGGGAAAACAATGAGCAGTTCTTC
TRBD2	NA	TRBV10-2	TRBJ2-1	CASELAGGPGEQFF	TGCGCCAGCGAACTAGCGGGAGGGCCAGGTGAGCAGTTCTTC
NA	NA	TRBV19	TRBJ1-1	CASSIKGPYEAFF	TGTGCCAGTAGTATTAAGGGCCCTTATGAAGCTTTCTTT
NA	NA	TRBV6-6	TRBJ1-2	CASSYVWTENGYTF	TGTGCCAGCAGTTACGTCTGGACAGAGAATGGCTACACCTTC
NA	NA	TRBV28	TRBJ1-6	CASSYAGPSSYNSPLHF	TGTGCCAGCAGTTATGCAGGGCCAAGCTCCTATAATTCACCCCTCCACTTT
NA	NA	TRBV27	TRBJ2-7	CASSPAYRAGYEQYF	TGTGCCAGCAGCCCGGCCTACAGGGCAGGTTACGAGCAGTACTTC
NA	NA	TRBV9	TRBJ2-1	CASSEGGRPRSSYNEQFF	TGTGCCAGCAGCGAAGGGGGACGGCCAAGGAGCTCCTACAATGAGCAGTTCTTC
NA	NA	TRBV18	TRBJ1-2	CASSMDTWIGYNGYTF	TGTGCCAGCTCAATGGACACCTGGATCGGATATAATGGCTACACCTTC
NA	NA	TRBV13	TRBJ2-7	CASSLSRSSYEQYF	TGTGCCAGCAGCTTGAGCAGGAGCTCCTACGAGCAGTACTTC
NA	few	TRBV7-9	TRBJ1-2	CASSLAGGSYGYTF	TGTGCCAGCAGCTTAGCAGGGGGAAGCTATGGCTACACCTTC
NA	NA	TRBV7-2	TRBJ2-2	CASSLADYYTGELFF	TGTGCCAGCAGCTTAGCAGACTACTACACCGGGGAGCTGTTTTTT
TRBD2	NA	TRBV14	TRBJ2-1	CASSPGLAGMNEQFF	TGTGCCAGCAGCCCCGGACTAGCGGGGATGAATGAGCAGTTCTTC
TRBD2	NA	TRBV7-2	TRBJ2-1	CASSPPTSGRYNEQFF	TGTGCCAGCAGCCCGCCGACTAGCGGGAGATACAATGAGCAGTTCTTC
NA	NA	TRBV11-2	TRBJ1-2	CASSPRGQDYGYTF	TGTGCCAGCAGCCCCCGGGGCCAGGACTATGGCTACACCTTC
TRBD1	NA	TRBV6-5	TRBJ2-7	CASSYSQTGTSYEQYF	TGTGCCAGCAGTTACTCTCAGACAGGGACCTCCTACGAGCAGTACTTC
NA	NA	TRBV27	TRBJ1-5	CASSSPQGPQHF	TGTGCCAGCAGTTCCCCTCAGGGACCCCAGCATTTT
TRBD1	NA	TRBV19	TRBJ1-5	CASSRTGDLPALGPQHF	TGTGCCAGTAGCCGGACAGGGGATCTTCCCGCCCTGGGGCCCCAGCATTTT
TRBD2	NA	TRBV10-3	TRBJ2-1	CAISLAGDPYNEQFF	TGTGCCATCAGTCTAGCGGGAGACCCCTACAATGAGCAGTTCTTC
TRBD1	NA	TRBV9	TRBJ2-7	CASSVTGSPYEQYF	TGTGCCAGCAGCGTGACAGGGAGTCCCTACGAGCAGTACTTC
TRBD1	NA	TRBV9	TRBJ2-7	CASSVEGTGAYEQYF	TGTGCCAGCAGCGTCGAGGGGACAGGGGCCTACGAGCAGTACTTC
NA	NA	TRBV5-6	TRBJ2-2	CASSLVGVAGELFF	TGTGCCAGCAGCTTGGTTGGGGTGGCCGGGGAGCTGTTTTTT
TRBD1	NA	TRBV9	TRBJ2-1	CASSREGTGGEQFF	TGTGCCAGCAGCAGGGAAGGGACAGGGGGTGAGCAGTTCTTC
NA	NA	TRBV7-3	TRBJ2-3	CASSSGLAQYF	TGTGCCAGCAGCTCGGGCCTGGCGCAGTATTTT
NA	NA	TRBV4-1	TRBJ1-2	CASSLSEGVEDGYTF	TGCGCCAGCAGCCTTTCCGAAGGGGTTGAGGATGGCTACACCTTC
TRBD2	NA	TRBV29-1	TRBJ2-3	CSVPRGGPTDTQYF	TGCAGCGTTCCCCGCGGGGGACCCACGGATACGCAGTATTTT
NA	NA	TRBV13	TRBJ2-1	CASSFGDEQFF	TGTGCCAGCAGCTTCGGGGATGAGCAGTTCTTC
NA	NA	TRBV5-6	TRBJ2-7	CASSFGEIDEQYF	TGTGCCAGCAGCTTTGGGGAAATTGACGAGCAGTACTTC
NA	NA	TRBV5-4	TRBJ2-7	CASSQGGGGYEQYF	TGTGCCAGCAGCCAGGGAGGCGGAGGCTACGAGCAGTACTTC
NA	NA	TRBV7-9	TRBJ2-7	CASSHYGPTREQYF	TGTGCCAGCAGCCACTACGGACCTACGAGGGAGCAGTACTTC
NA	NA	TRBV28	TRBJ1-2	CASRVSQAANYGYTF	TGTGCCAGCAGGGTCTCACAGGCGGCTAACTATGGCTACACCTTC
NA	NA	TRBV5-1	TRBJ2-7	CASSWIGVDEQYF	TGCGCCAGCAGCTGGATAGGAGTTGACGAGCAGTACTTC
NA	NA	TRBV4-1	TRBJ1-1	CASSPQGITEAFF	TGCGCCAGCAGCCCACAGGGAATCACTGAAGCTTTCTTT
NA	NA	TRBV29-1	TRBJ2-7	CSVGELEREQYF	TGCAGCGTTGGAGAACTAGAACGCGAGCAGTACTTC
NA	NA	TRBV4-1	TRBJ2-3	CASSQKGRHTDTQYF	TGCGCCAGCAGCCAGAAGGGACGGCACACAGATACGCAGTATTTT
NA	NA	TRBV5-8	TRBJ2-5	CASSLVGSQYF	TGTGCCAGCAGCTTGGTAGGGTCCCAGTACTTC
TRBD1	once	TRBV27	TRBJ2-7	CASSWTGAYEQYF	TGTGCCAGCAGCTGGACAGGCGCCTACGAGCAGTACTTC
NA	NA	TRBV7-2	TRBJ1-1	CASSLKVENTEAFF	TGTGCCAGCAGCTTAAAAGTAGAGAACACTGAAGCTTTCTTT
TRBD2	NA	TRBV5-4	TRBJ2-3	CASSGTSGSSGTDTQYF	TGTGCCAGCAGCGGGACTAGCGGGAGCTCCGGCACAGATACGCAGTATTTT
NA	NA	TRBV6-6	TRBJ2-2	CASSSQSNTGELFF	TGTGCCAGCAGTTCGCAGTCGAACACCGGGGAGCTGTTTTTT
TRBD2	NA	TRBV7-9	TRBJ2-3	CASSLVPREGRITDTQYF	TGTGCCAGCAGCTTAGTCCCGCGGGAGGGCCGTATCACAGATACGCAGTATTTT
NA	NA	TRBV5-8	TRBJ2-7	CASSSLSYEQYF	TGTGCCAGCAGCTCCCTATCCTACGAGCAGTACTTC
NA	NA	TRBV19	TRBJ2-6	CASHEGAGANVLTF	TGTGCCAGTCACGAGGGGGCTGGGGCCAACGTCCTGACTTTC
NA	NA	TRBV29-1	TRBJ2-7	CSVEEQGREQYF	TGCAGCGTTGAGGAGCAGGGTAGGGAGCAGTACTTC